The source of this T cell receptor (beta chain) is a study of blood T cell repertoires in COVID-19. At the level of the study: The United States, Italy and Spain provided the acute and convalescent COVID-19 samples. The analysed material was cDNA or gDNA that came from T cells, B-cell-depleted T cells, or PBMCs.

Within the 2 weeks before study entry, each person in the exposed group met a COVID-19 case. The repertoire was sequenced with immunoSEQ multiplex PCR; TCRdb's copy has only in-frame clones and lacks some. The table shows roughly 250,000 clones, with 80% to 90% occurring only once. The CDR3 sequence is 13 residues long. Germline CDR1 is SGHRS and CDR2 is YFSETQ. With 2 bases removed from V and 4 bases from J, the gap between germline ends came to 6 bases. This clonotype was obtained from a woman aged 40 to 50 who had been exposed to COVID-19. The sample comprised PBMCs or T cells enriched from blood (not recorded which). This chain joins TRBV5-1 and TRBJ1-4; perhaps TRBD1 as D (6 bases). The CDR3 DNA sequence: TGCGCCAGCAGCTTACAGGGTAATGAAAAACTGTTTTTT. Amino acids: CASSLQGNEKLFF.